The 28 T cell receptor beta chains below come from one sample, sequenced in a study of T cells after yellow fever vaccination. Each CDR3 protein gets one entry after TCRdb re-called the 5' RACE reads with MiXCR. The sample has 300,000 to 400,000 distinct CDR3 sequences, over 5% seen once. Here the sequenced sample was PBMCs, taken 5 days after the yellow fever booster vaccination. These receptor sequences come from a man aged 30 to 39 who received the YFV17D yellow fever vaccine.

The chain couples TRBV10-3 to TRBJ2-7; possible D gene TRBD2, 6 bases. In germline, CDR1 is ENHRY, CDR2 SYGVKD. Trimming cost V 5 bases and J 3 bases, with 14 bases left between them. CDR3 length equals 14 residues. The CDR3 sequence is CAISLGLKNYEQYF. CDR3 coding DNA: TGTGCCATCAGTCTGGGACTGAAAAACTACGAGCAGTACTTC.

The table lists this clonotype with many counts. V usage is TRBV20-1 and J usage is TRBJ2-3; D ambiguous. CDR1 and CDR2 (germline): DFQATT, SNEGSKA (reference sequence). The CDR3 has 13 amino acids. V lost 3 bases and J 1 base, leaving 8 bases between the germline ends. Here the CDR3 DNA reads TGCAGTGCTAGCTCTGGGGGCACAGATACGCAGTATTTT. Amino acids: CSASSGGTDTQYF.

The V and J genes are TRBV6-2 or TRBV6-3 and TRBJ2-3; possible D gene TRBD2, 6 bases. Germline loops: CDR1 MNHEY, CDR2 SVGEGT. The CDR3 extends over 16 amino acids. V was shortened by 6 bases and J by 0 bases, with 16 bases between the two germline ends. The CDR3 nucleotides read TGTGCCAGCAGGACCCAGGGAGGCCGCAGCACAGATACGCAGTATTTT. It yields the protein CASRTQGGRSTDTQYF.

This clonotype was picked up a small number of times. The V call is TRBV6-2 or TRBV6-3, the J call TRBJ1-1, with D maybe TRBD1 (6 bases). Germline V gene sequence: CDR1 MNHEY, CDR2 SVGEGT. Trimming removed 7 bases at V and 2 bases at J, with 11 bases between. The CDR3 runs to 13 residues. The CDR3 loop reads CASKGGVNTEAFF. The CDR3 DNA reads TGTGCCAGCAAGGGGGGTGTTAACACTGAAGCTTTCTTT.

This clonotype was found many times. This chain uses TRBV28 with TRBJ2-7; 10 bases line up with TRBD2. CDR3 length: 16 amino acids. Germline V CDR1 and CDR2: MDHEN, SYDVKM. After removal of 7 bases from V and 1 base from J, the junction contained 10 bases not matched to a gene. CDR3 DNA sequence: TGTGCCAGCACTCCCCCCCTTAGCGGGAGGTCCTACGAGCAGTACTTC. It translates to CASTPPLSGRSYEQYF.

This clonotype was seen many times. The chain combines TRBV6-1 with TRBJ2-7; 8 positions agree with TRBD1. The germline V gene encodes CDR1 MNHNS and CDR2 SASEGT. Germline trimming cut 4 bases from V and 3 bases from J; bases unmatched to any gene: 8. The CDR3 has 15 amino acids. The CDR3 loop is CASSAQGAGYYEQYF. In DNA form, the CDR3 reads TGTGCCAGCAGTGCCCAGGGGGCGGGATACTACGAGCAGTACTTC.

This clonotype was counted at least ten times. The chain joins TRBV7-3 to TRBJ2-2; 7 bases agree with TRBD1. V lost 8 bases to trimming and J lost 7 bases; unmatched junction nucleotides: 4. Germline V gives CDR1 SGHTA, CDR2 FQGTGA. This CDR3 is 12 amino acids long. The CDR3 sequence: CASAPGGGELFF. In DNA form, the CDR3 reads TGTGCCAGCGCCCCAGGGGGCGGGGAGCTGTTTTTT.

This clonotype was detected many times. The chain recombines TRBV20-1 with TRBJ2-1, with D perhaps matching TRBD1 (5 bases). Deletions cut 3 bases from V and 2 bases from J, with 14 bases between. This CDR3 is 15 amino acids long. CDR1 is DFQATT, CDR2 SNEGSKA, per germline (reference sequence). The CDR3 region has the DNA TGCAGTGCTAGGAGGCCCCCGGACACCTACAATGAGCAGTTCTTC. This translates into CSARRPPDTYNEQFF.

This clonotype was detected a few times. The chain is built from TRBV30 and TRBJ2-2, with 11 bases lining up with TRBD2. V was clipped by 5 bases and J by 5 bases; unmatched bases: 13. Per the germline V gene, CDR1 is GTSNPN and CDR2 is SVGIG (reference sequence). The CDR3 has 17 amino acids. CDR3 sequence: CAWDLRPGLAVTGELFF. CDR3 in DNA: TGTGCCTGGGATTTGCGGCCGGGACTAGCGGTAACCGGGGAGCTGTTTTTT.

The chain combines TRBV19 with TRBJ2-1; TRBD1 matches 7 bases. Germline V gives CDR1 LNHDA, CDR2 SQIVND (reference sequence). J gave up 9 bases and V 4 bases, and 3 bases lay outside the gene matches. The CDR3 has 12 amino acids. The CDR3 spells CASSRGTVEQFF. The CDR3 DNA sequence: TGTGCCAGTAGTAGGGGGACAGTTGAGCAGTTCTTC.

This chain links TRBV9 with TRBJ2-3, with 12 nucleotides matching TRBD2. Trimming removed 3 bases from V and 6 bases from J; junction bases left unmatched: 2. The CDR3 runs to 14 residues. Germline V gene data show CDR1 as SGDLS and CDR2 as YYNGEE. Here the CDR3 DNA reads TGTGCCAGCAGCGGTACTAGCGGGAGGGATACGCAGTATTTT. Its protein product is CASSGTSGRDTQYF.

This clonotype was counted only a few times. V and J are TRBV25-1 and TRBJ2-7; possibly TRBD2 for D (6 bases). Trimming took off 2 bases at V and 4 bases at J, with 21 bases between the two ends. Germline V gene sequence: CDR1 MGHDK, CDR2 SYGVNS. The CDR3 is 17 residues long. CDR3 sequence: CASSEIPGRRGKYEQYF. The CDR3 region has the DNA TGTGCCAGCAGTGAAATCCCAGGGCGGCGCGGGAAGTACGAGCAGTACTTC.

To note about this clonotype: This sequence may be a read error, since a much larger clone differs from it by one base. The chain has TRBV29-1 and TRBJ2-5; D might be TRBD2 (6 bases). Trimming removed 4 bases from V and 4 bases from J, with 22 bases in between. The CDR3 is 16 amino acids. Germline values: CDR1 SQVTM, CDR2 ANQGSEA. CDR3 DNA sequence: TGCAGCGTTGGGAATATGGGACTGGGGGTCCCAGAGACCCAGTACTTC. This gives the protein CSVGNMGLGVPETQYF. Using reference TRBV29-1 and TRBJ2-5 for the parts outside the CDR3, the full variable domain is SAVISQKPSRDICQRGTSLTIQCQVDSQVTMMFWYRQQPGQSLTLIATANQGSEATYESGFVIDKFPISRPNLTFSTLTVSNMSPEDSSIYLCSVGNMGLGVPETQYFGPGTRLLVL.

This clonotype was counted ten times or more. The rearrangement joins TRBV7-2 to TRBJ2-7; D assignment may be TRBD1 or TRBD2 (6 bases each). This CDR3 is 16 amino acids long. Germline-derived CDR1 and CDR2 are SGHTA and FQGNSA. V was clipped by 5 bases and J by 0 bases, with 17 bases between them. The CDR3: CASSRRGAFSSYEQYF. Here the CDR3 DNA reads TGTGCCAGCAGCCGGAGGGGGGCCTTCAGCTCCTACGAGCAGTACTTC.

This clonotype was recorded many times. V gene TRBV7-9 combines with J gene TRBJ2-1; 9 nucleotides agree with TRBD2. The CDR3 covers 16 residues. The trim removed 5 bases at V and 3 bases at J, leaving 8 bases unmatched. Germline values: CDR1 SEHNR, CDR2 FQNEAQ (reference sequence). CDR3 DNA: TGTGCCAGCAGCCGTAGCGGGAGTTTTTACTACAATGAGCAGTTCTTC. It specifies CASSRSGSFYYNEQFF.

This clonotype has only a few counts. The chain is built from TRBV4-1 and TRBJ2-3; 9 positions agree with TRBD2. Per germline, CDR1 MGHRA and CDR2 YSYEKL. Trimming cost V 5 bases and J 2 bases; bases outside gene matches: 5. This CDR3 is built from 15 residues. CDR3 sequence reads: CASSYTSGYTDTQYF. CDR3 DNA sequence: TGCGCCAGCAGCTATACTAGCGGGTACACAGATACGCAGTATTTT.

This clonotype was observed at least ten times. The chain uses TRBV20-1 and TRBJ2-5; D unclear. V lost 0 bases and J lost 0, with 8 bases in between. The CDR3 has 14 amino acids. Germline-derived CDR1 and CDR2 are DFQATT and SNEGSKA (reference sequence). The CDR3: CSARDLGYQETQYF. DNA of the CDR3: TGCAGTGCTAGAGACTTAGGGTACCAAGAGACCCAGTACTTC.

The chain links TRBV5-1 to TRBJ2-7; TRBD2 matches 7 bases. After removal of 0 bases from V and 1 base from J, the junction contained 4 bases not matched to a gene. This CDR3 spans 15 amino acids. The germline gives CDR1 SGHRS, CDR2 YFSETQ. CDR3 sequence: CASSLELASSYEQYF. The CDR3 DNA sequence: TGCGCCAGCAGCTTGGAACTAGCGAGTTCCTACGAGCAGTACTTC.

The J gene is TRBJ2-7, the V gene TRBV7-2; D is unclear. Trimming pared 4 bases from V and 3 bases from J, leaving 16 bases between. The CDR3 has 15 residues. Germline V gene data show CDR1 as SGHTA and CDR2 as FQGNSA. As DNA, the CDR3 is TGTGCCAGCAGCTCCGGAGTCGGCTCGTACTACGAGCAGTACTTC. Its protein product is CASSSGVGSYYEQYF.

This clonotype was observed a few times. The chain joins TRBV20-1 to TRBJ2-5; the match to TRBD2 covers 12 bases. The CDR3 is made up of 17 amino acids. V was pared by 6 bases and J by 6 bases, with 17 bases of the junction left unmatched. Germline CDR1 DFQATT, CDR2 SNEGSKA (reference sequence). CDR3 sequence reads: CSATSSNLLAGGQTQYF. The CDR3 coding sequence is TGCAGTGCCACTAGTTCGAATCTGCTAGCGGGAGGGCAGACCCAGTACTTC.

This chain connects TRBV18 to TRBJ2-1; maybe TRBD1 (6 bases). CDR1 KGHSH and CDR2 LQKENI come from the germline V gene. This CDR3 is 13 amino acids long. Trimming left V 6 bases short and J 4 bases short, with 10 bases between. CDR3 sequence: CASSGTRYNEQFF. CDR3 DNA sequence: TGTGCCAGCTCCGGGACAAGATACAATGAGCAGTTCTTC.

In its sample, this clonotype was seen many times. The CDR3, as DNA: TGCAGTGCTAGGGGACTAGCGGAAGCCTACAATGAGCAGTTCTTC. Its translation is CSARGLAEAYNEQFF. This rearrangement joins TRBV20-1 to TRBJ2-1, with 11 bases lining up with TRBD2. V was pared by 3 bases and J by 2 bases, with 3 bases of the junction left unmatched. This CDR3 contains 15 residues. The germline CDR1 and CDR2 sequences are DFQATT and SNEGSKA (reference sequence).

The chain employs TRBV5-8 and TRBJ2-7; 10 bases map to TRBD1. Germline values: CDR1 SGHTS, CDR2 YDEGEE. The J segment lost 5 bases and the V segment lost 3 bases, leaving 5 bases of the junction unmatched. The CDR3 sequence is 14 residues long. The CDR3 region has the DNA TGTGCCAGCAGCTCGGACAGGGGGATCCACGAGCAGTACTTC. It codes for CASSSDRGIHEQYF. The full variable domain, rest sourced from reference TRBV5-8 and TRBJ2-7, is EAGVTQSPTHLIKTRGQQATLRCSPISGHTSVYWYQQALGLGLQFLLWYDEGEERNRGNFPPRFSGRQFPNYSSELNVNALELEDSALYLCASSSDRGIHEQYFGPGTRLTVT.

The CDR3 DNA sequence: TGCGCCAGCAGCCAAGAAGGCTCTTCGGGGACAGGGAGTAGGAGCATTCAGTACTTC. It yields the protein CASSQEGSSGTGSRSIQYF. The V call is TRBV4-3, the J call TRBJ2-4; 9 nucleotides agree with TRBD1. V trimming: 0 bases; J trimming: 9 bases; junction bases outside the gene matches: 18. This CDR3 region has 19 residues. Germline lookup yields CDR1 LGHNA and CDR2 YSLEER.

The rearrangement joins TRBV5-1 to TRBJ2-2, with 7 positions matching TRBD1. This CDR3 contains 16 residues. With V trimmed by 0 bases and J by 1 base, 3 bases remained unmatched. Germline lookup yields CDR1 SGHRS and CDR2 YFSETQ. The CDR3 coding sequence is TGCGCCAGCAGCTTGGCGGGACAGAGGAACACCGGGGAGCTGTTTTTT. This codes for CASSLAGQRNTGELFF.

The chain couples TRBV7-2 to TRBJ2-2, with 10 bases aligning to TRBD1. The length of the CDR3 is 15 residues. Germline CDR1 and CDR2: SGHTA and FQGNSA. The V gene end was trimmed by 5 bases and the J gene end by 6 bases; junction bases not matched to a gene: 6. Here the CDR3 reads CASSRGTGVSGELFF. The CDR3 DNA follows: TGTGCCAGCAGCCGCGGGACAGGGGTGTCCGGGGAGCTGTTTTTT.

In regard to this clonotype: A much larger clone lies one base from this, so it may be a read error. This chain joins TRBV7-9 and TRBJ2-7; 8 bases are a match to TRBD1. There are 15 residues in the CDR3. Germline-derived CDR1 and CDR2 are SEHNR and FQNEAQ (reference sequence). The CDR3 region is CTSSHRDRSSYEQYF. The CDR3 DNA reads TGTACCAGCAGCCACCGGGACAGGAGCTCCTACGAGCAGTACTTC. The whole variable domain, filled in from reference TRBV7-9 and TRBJ2-7, reads DTGVSQNPRHKITKRGQNVTFRCDPISEHNRLYWYRQTLGQGPEFLTYFQNEAQLEKSRLLSDRFSAERPKGSFSTLEIQRTEQGDSAMYLCTSSHRDRSSYEQYFGPGTRLTVT.

This clonotype was picked up a small number of times. This sequence joins TRBV7-9 and TRBJ2-7; possibly TRBD2 for D (5 bases). The CDR3 loop spans 14 amino acids. Germline V CDR1 and CDR2: SEHNR, FQNEAQ (reference sequence). Between the trimmed V and J ends, which lost 2 bases and 0 bases, there was a span of 8 bases. The CDR3 sequence: CASSLKAGSYEQYF. CDR3 DNA: TGTGCCAGCAGCTTAAAGGCGGGCTCCTACGAGCAGTACTTC.